Listed here are 27 T cell receptor beta chains from one sample, sequenced in a study of T cells in Graves' hyperthyroidism and ophthalmopathy. Amplification yielded TCR beta CDR3 regions, with RNA transcripts as the source. The TCR CDR3 first-round RT-PCR relied on the HTBI primer set. TCRdb used MiXCR to reprocess the multiplex PCR reads, holding one entry per CDR3 protein. The top ten clones hold about 14% of a sample with a few hundred thousand distinct CDR3 sequences, 18% of them seen once. The sample taken for sequencing was blood. These receptors came from a woman in her thirties or forties with Graves' ophthalmopathy.

This rearrangement joins TRBV6-5 to TRBJ1-2, with no clear D. This CDR3 has 13 amino acids. Trimming shortened V by 8 bases and J by 0 bases, and 10 bases separated the two germline ends. Per the germline V gene, CDR1 is MNHEY and CDR2 is SVGAGI. In DNA, the CDR3 is TGTGCCAGCGGGTCTCGATCTAACTATGGCTACACCTTC. Translation: CASGSRSNYGYTF.

V is TRBV7-2 and J is TRBJ2-7; D assignment may be TRBD1 or TRBD2 (7 bases each). Trimming left V 7 bases short and J 2 bases short, with 18 bases between. From germline, CDR1 is SGHTA and CDR2 FQGNSA. The length of the CDR3 is 15 residues. This chain's CDR3 is CASTQGGTSAYEQYF. The CDR3 DNA follows: TGTGCCAGCACCCAGGGGGGGACTTCTGCCTACGAGCAGTACTTC.

The chain links TRBV12-3 or TRBV12-4 to TRBJ2-7; possible D gene TRBD1, 5 bases. Trimming took off 7 bases at V and 0 bases at J, with 10 bases between the two ends. CDR3 size: 13 residues. DNA of the CDR3: TGTGCCAGCATGGGGCTAACCTCCTACGAGCAGTACTTC. Amino acids: CASMGLTSYEQYF.

This clonotype was observed many times. This sequence joins TRBV15 and TRBJ1-1, with 7 bases fitting TRBD1. The trim removed 1 base at V and 7 bases at J, leaving 6 bases unmatched. The CDR3 is 14 amino acids. Germline V gene sequence: CDR1 LNHNV, CDR2 YYDKDF (reference sequence). The CDR3 protein is CATSRGGGGNEAFF. In DNA, the CDR3 is TGTGCCACCAGCAGAGGCGGAGGGGGCAATGAAGCTTTCTTT. Looking up the rest from reference TRBV15 and TRBJ1-1 gives the full variable domain: DAMVIQNPRYQVTQFGKPVTLSCSQTLNHNVMYWYQQKSSQAPKLLFHYYDKDFNNEADTPDNFQSRRPNTSFCFLDIRSPGLGDTAMYLCATSRGGGGNEAFFGQGTRLTVV.

This clonotype was detected a few times. A much more abundant neighbour one base away suggests this may be a read error. Because it lacks the conserved phenylalanine or tryptophan at the end, this CDR3 is likely a read error. Because the CDR3's place on the DNA is in doubt, the DNA is left out and the CDR3 is given as listed by TCRdb. The V gene is TRBV2, the J gene TRBJ2-7. The CDR3 has 12 residues if both end residues are counted. From germline, CDR1 is SNHLY and CDR2 FYNNEI. The CDR3 protein is CSSSEGADPFRL.

The sample holds many counts of this clonotype. The chain uses TRBV12-3 or TRBV12-4 and TRBJ1-5; maybe TRBD1 (5 bases). The CDR3 totals 15 residues. V was clipped by 1 base and J by 2 bases, with 9 bases between them. CDR3 nucleotide sequence: TGTGCCAGCAGTTTAGTGCTGGGGGGCAATCAGCCCCAGCATTTT. This sequence encodes CASSLVLGGNQPQHF.

This clonotype was observed at least ten times. At one end the junction does not follow the germline gene, possibly because of a read error. The rearrangement links TRBV12-3 or TRBV12-4 to TRBJ2-2, with 7 bases fitting TRBD1. The CDR3 is made up of 15 amino acids. The CDR3 reads CASSLGQARLGELFF. Written as DNA, the CDR3 is TGCGCCAGCAGTTTAGGACAGGCGCGACTCGGGGAGCTGTTTTTT.

Many counts were recorded for this clonotype. V and J are TRBV12-3 or TRBV12-4 and TRBJ1-1; weak D call: TRBD1 (6 bases). The CDR3 totals 14 residues. With 3 bases removed from V and 0 bases from J, the gap between germline ends came to 8 bases. The CDR3 reads CASSFSGVNTEAFF. The DNA for the CDR3 is TGTGCCAGCAGTTTTTCAGGGGTGAACACTGAAGCTTTCTTT.

This clonotype was seen many times. The V call is TRBV24-1, the J call TRBJ2-7, with D tentatively TRBD2 (6 bases). This CDR3 contains 12 residues. Germline CDR1 reads KGHDR; CDR2 reads SFDVKD. Trimming took 10 bases from V and 4 from J, leaving 13 bases between them. The CDR3: CATARDGYEQYF. The CDR3 DNA reads TGTGCCACGGCGCGGGACGGATACGAGCAGTACTTC.

Ten or more counts support this clonotype. The chain couples TRBV12-3 or TRBV12-4 to TRBJ1-3, with D hard to call. V was clipped by 3 bases and J by 8 bases, with 5 bases between them. The CDR3 extends over 11 amino acids. The CDR3 coding sequence is TGTGCCAGCAGTTTGAGGGACACCATATATTTT. This gives the protein CASSLRDTIYF.

This sequence joins TRBV3-1 and TRBJ2-3; the match to TRBD2 covers 12 bases. V gave up 2 bases and J gave up 3 bases; unmatched junction bases: 6. The CDR3 loop spans 17 amino acids. CDR1 and CDR2 from the germline V gene are LGHDT and YNNKEL (reference sequence). The CDR3 spells CASSQRLAGGPTDTQYF. DNA of the CDR3: TGTGCCAGCAGCCAAAGGCTAGCGGGAGGGCCAACAGATACGCAGTATTTT.

This clonotype was seen many times. V is TRBV28 and J is TRBJ2-7; TRBD1 is a possible D gene (5 bases). There are 15 residues in the CDR3. Trimming left V 7 bases short and J 0 bases short, with 16 bases between. Germline V gene data show CDR1 as MDHEN and CDR2 as SYDVKM. CDR3 sequence (DNA): TGTGCCAGCATCTATTCCAGGGTGGGCTCCTACGAGCAGTACTTC. Protein sequence: CASIYSRVGSYEQYF.

This chain connects TRBV6-1 to TRBJ2-1; the D gene is possibly TRBD1 (6 bases). V was pared by 6 bases and J by 7 bases, with 13 bases between. This CDR3 is 13 amino acids long. CDR1 and CDR2 from the germline V gene are MNHNS and SASEGT. The CDR3 coding sequence is TGTGCCAGCAGGACAGGATCTGGGAATGAGCAGTTCTTC. This codes for CASRTGSGNEQFF.

Ten or more counts support this clonotype. This chain links TRBV27 with TRBJ2-2; D is perhaps TRBD2 (6 bases). The CDR3 sequence is 16 residues long. Trimming removed 7 bases from V and 2 bases from J, with 17 bases in between. From germline, CDR1 is MNHEY and CDR2 SMNVEV (reference sequence). CDR3 residues: CASTAFGGENTGELFF. CDR3 nucleotide sequence: TGTGCCAGCACCGCCTTCGGGGGTGAAAACACCGGGGAGCTGTTTTTT.

This clonotype was recorded at least ten times. This chain joins TRBV5-1 and TRBJ2-6; D possibly corresponds to TRBD2 (6 bases). Trimming removed 0 bases from V and 1 base from J, with 8 bases in between. The CDR3 has 16 amino acids. In germline, CDR1 is SGHRS, CDR2 YFSETQ. DNA for the CDR3: TGCGCCAGCAGCTTGGTTGCGGGATCTGGGGCCAACGTCCTGACTTTC. Protein: CASSLVAGSGANVLTF.

This clonotype has a count of ten or more. V usage is TRBV28 and J usage is TRBJ2-7, with a possible D match to TRBD2 (6 bases). The CDR3 contains 15 residues. Germline V gene data show CDR1 as MDHEN and CDR2 as SYDVKM. V lost 2 bases and J lost 2, with 13 bases in between. The CDR3 DNA sequence: TGTGCCAGCAGTTTAAAGTGGGAGGACCCCTACGAGCAGTACTTC. This translates into CASSLKWEDPYEQYF.

The chain uses TRBV28 and TRBJ2-5; 7 nucleotides match TRBD1. Germline lookup yields CDR1 MDHEN and CDR2 SYDVKM. CDR3 length: 14 amino acids. V lost 4 bases and J lost 5; bases outside the gene matches: 7. CDR3 sequence: CASSYDRDGETQYF. CDR3 bases: TGTGCCAGCAGTTATGACAGGGACGGTGAGACCCAGTACTTC.

The table lists this clonotype with many counts. The genes are TRBV9 and TRBJ1-5; D gene uncertain. V was clipped by 0 bases and J by 0 bases, with 7 bases between them. The CDR3 extends over 15 amino acids. From germline, CDR1 is SGDLS and CDR2 YYNGEE. Here the CDR3 DNA reads TGTGCCAGCAGCGTAGAGCCATATAGCAATCAGCCCCAGCATTTT. It codes for CASSVEPYSNQPQHF.

This clonotype was observed at least ten times. The CDR3 sequence: CASSSRGGAAYEQYF. DNA for the CDR3: TGTGCCAGCAGTTCAAGAGGGGGCGCGGCCTACGAGCAGTACTTC. The chain combines TRBV27 with TRBJ2-7; TRBD1 matches at 7 bases. Losses at the gene ends were 4 bases for V and 2 bases for J; bases not matched to a gene: 8. The CDR3 loop spans 15 amino acids. Germline loops: CDR1 MNHEY, CDR2 SMNVEV (reference sequence).

The gene calls are TRBV12-3 or TRBV12-4 and TRBJ1-3, with a possible D match to TRBD1 (6 bases). The V and J ends lost 6 bases and 4 bases respectively, with 10 bases between them. There are 13 residues in the CDR3. Here the CDR3 DNA reads TGTGCCAGCAGATACGACAGGGGAAACACCATATATTTT. Protein product: CASRYDRGNTIYF.

This clonotype was observed at least ten times. The chain joins TRBV6-1 to TRBJ1-5; D ambiguous. V lost 2 bases and J 5 bases, leaving 4 bases between the germline ends. This CDR3 has 12 amino acids. CDR1 MNHNS and CDR2 SASEGT come from the germline V gene. In DNA, the CDR3 is TGTGCCAGCAGTGAAACCGATCAGCCCCAGCATTTT. Translation gives CASSETDQPQHF.

This clonotype was seen repeatedly, ten times or more. CDR3 nucleotide sequence: TGTGCCACCAGTGCCGGGGAGGGGAGGGAAGAGACCCAGTACTTC. Translating gives CATSAGEGREETQYF. The V gene is TRBV24-1, the J gene TRBJ2-5, with TRBD2 matching over 7 bases. This CDR3 is built from 15 residues. The J segment lost 3 bases and the V segment lost 5 bases, leaving 8 bases of the junction unmatched. Germline CDR1 KGHDR, CDR2 SFDVKD.

This clonotype was seen many times. V gene TRBV19 combines with J gene TRBJ2-7; no reliable D call. The germline V gene has CDR1 LNHDA and CDR2 SQIVND (reference sequence). CDR3 length equals 16 residues. The V end was cut by 1 base, the J end by 0 bases, with 13 bases between. The CDR3 reads CASSIGPASPSYEQYF. The DNA for the CDR3 is TGTGCCAGTAGTATAGGGCCCGCTTCCCCCTCCTACGAGCAGTACTTC.

Many counts were recorded for this clonotype. The chain links TRBV27 to TRBJ2-7; TRBD2 agrees at 12 bases. Germline V gene data show CDR1 as MNHEY and CDR2 as SMNVEV (reference sequence). J gave up 6 bases and V 6 bases, and 6 bases lay outside the gene matches. The CDR3 runs to 14 residues. The CDR3 region has the DNA TGTGCCAGCAGAACCGGGACTAGCGGGTCCGAGCAGTACTTC. Its translation: CASRTGTSGSEQYF.

This clonotype was detected ten times or more. The chain combines TRBV30 with TRBJ1-1, with 7 bases lining up with TRBD1. CDR3 length equals 14 residues. The germline V gene has CDR1 GTSNPN and CDR2 SVGIG (reference sequence). The ends lost 3 bases at V and 2 bases at J; junction bases unmatched: 6. The CDR3: CAWSGTAGNTEAFF. The CDR3 DNA follows: TGTGCCTGGAGCGGGACAGCGGGAAACACTGAAGCTTTCTTT.

The sample holds many counts of this clonotype. The rearrangement uses TRBV7-9 and TRBJ2-2; 9 bases map to TRBD1. The ends lost 6 bases at V and 4 bases at J; junction bases unmatched: 6. Germline values: CDR1 SEHNR, CDR2 FQNEAQ (reference sequence). The CDR3 sequence is 15 residues long. CDR3 amino acids: CASRRQGVGTGELFF. The CDR3 coding sequence is TGTGCCAGCAGAAGACAGGGGGTAGGCACCGGGGAGCTGTTTTTT.

This clonotype was seen at least ten times. This chain links TRBV27 with TRBJ2-3, with D maybe TRBD1 (6 bases). The germline V and J ends were trimmed by 2 bases and 5 bases, with 14 bases remaining between them. The CDR3 runs to 15 residues. Germline CDR1 MNHEY, CDR2 SMNVEV (reference sequence). DNA of the CDR3: TGTGCCAGCAGTTTAACAGGGCCCCCCCTAGATACGCAGTATTTT. Its translation is CASSLTGPPLDTQYF.